Below, 13 T cell receptor beta chains from the same sample are listed, as sequenced in a study of blood T cell repertoires in COVID-19. Only in-frame clones appear in the TCRdb table, and some are missing; sequencing was by immunoSEQ multiplex PCR. Of about 110,000 clones listed, roughly 82% are singletons. Material for sequencing was peripheral blood. These TCRs come from a woman aged 55-75 years with acute or convalescent COVID-19.

The V call is TRBV7-2, the J call TRBJ2-1; D remains unclear. Germline V CDR1 and CDR2: SGHTA, FQGNSA. This CDR3 region has 16 residues. Between the trimmed V and J ends, which lost 1 base and 0 bases, there was a span of 10 bases. This CDR3 is CASSLERRSSYNEQFF. The CDR3 coding sequence is TGTGCCAGCAGCTTAGAACGACGGAGCTCCTACAATGAGCAGTTCTTC.

A few counts support this clone. The gene calls are TRBV7-8 and TRBJ2-7; TRBD1 agrees at 8 bases. The V gene's germline CDR1 is SGHVS and CDR2 FQNEAQ. CDR3 length: 15 amino acids. V lost 1 base and J lost 2; bases outside the gene matches: 4. The CDR3 sequence is CASSLEDRAAYEQYF. The CDR3 DNA reads TGTGCCAGCAGCTTAGAGGACAGGGCCGCCTACGAGCAGTACTTC.

The rearrangement uses TRBV7-9 and TRBJ1-1; D is unresolved. Germline V gives CDR1 SEHNR, CDR2 FQNEAQ (reference sequence). There are 12 residues in the CDR3. Deletions cut 6 bases from V and 8 bases from J, with 13 bases between. The CDR3, as DNA: TGTGCCAGCAGGGGAGACGGAGGGGAAGCTTTCTTT. As protein: CASRGDGGEAFF. The entire variable domain, with the rest obtained from reference TRBV7-9 and TRBJ1-1, is as follows: DTGVSQNPRHKITKRGQNVTFRCDPISEHNRLYWYRQTLGQGPEFLTYFQNEAQLEKSRLLSDRFSAERPKGSFSTLEIQRTEQGDSAMYLCASRGDGGEAFFGQGTRLTVV.

The gene calls are TRBV5-6 and TRBJ2-3; 7 nucleotides match TRBD2. The J segment lost 0 bases and the V segment lost 4 bases, leaving 11 bases of the junction unmatched. The germline CDR1 and CDR2 sequences are SGHDT and YYEEEE. The CDR3 covers 17 residues. CDR3 DNA sequence: TGTGCCAGCAGCGTACTAGCGCTAATTGCTAGCACAGATACGCAGTATTTT. As protein: CASSVLALIASTDTQYF.

This chain connects TRBV19 to TRBJ1-1, with TRBD1 matching over 12 bases. V lost 7 bases to trimming and J lost 1 base; unmatched junction nucleotides: 10. There are 17 residues in the CDR3. Germline CDR1 and CDR2: LNHDA and SQIVND (reference sequence). The CDR3, as DNA: TGTGCCAGTACCCATGGGGGACAGGGGGCCGGGAACACTGAAGCTTTCTTT. This translates into CASTHGGQGAGNTEAFF.

J is TRBJ2-2 and V is TRBV27; tentative D call: TRBD2 (5 bases). This CDR3 is built from 12 residues. CDR1 and CDR2 (germline): MNHEY, SMNVEV (reference sequence). Trimming stripped 5 bases from V and 9 bases from J, with 10 bases between. CDR3 region: CASSEGGWELFF. The CDR3 nucleotides are TGTGCCAGCAGTGAAGGAGGCTGGGAGCTGTTTTTT.

The chain is built from TRBV12-5 and TRBJ1-1; D not resolved. The CDR3 contains 13 residues. V dropped 6 bases and J dropped 1 base, with 9 bases sitting between them. Germline CDR1 is LGHNT and CDR2 is FRNRAP. Written as DNA, the CDR3 is TGTGCTAGTGGGATTACGGGGAACACTGAAGCTTTCTTT. Its protein is CASGITGNTEAFF.

The chain carries TRBV15 and TRBJ1-4; D remains unclear. The germline V gene encodes CDR1 LNHNV and CDR2 YYDKDF (reference sequence). This CDR3 has 15 residues. V lost 4 bases and J lost 0, with 9 bases in between. The CDR3 protein is CATSKDWATNEKLFF. The CDR3 DNA sequence: TGTGCCACCAGCAAGGACTGGGCAACTAATGAAAAACTGTTTTTT.

The V and J genes are TRBV11-2 and TRBJ1-2; D is uncertain. This CDR3 spans 15 amino acids. The V gene lost 6 bases and the J gene lost 4 bases, with 18 bases spanning the gap. Looked up from germline, CDR1 is SGHAT and CDR2 is FQNNGV. CDR3 in DNA: TGTGCCAGCAGGCCGTCAGGCCCCGGGGTCTATGGCTACACCTTC. Its translation is CASRPSGPGVYGYTF.

The chain couples TRBV24-1 to TRBJ2-1; the D gene is possibly TRBD1 (5 bases). The CDR3 has 11 amino acids. Germline V lookup: CDR1 KGHDR, CDR2 SFDVKD. Trimming cost V 1 base and J 14 bases, with 8 bases left between them. The CDR3 is CATSDLDSEFF. The DNA for the CDR3 is TGTGCCACCAGTGATTTAGACAGCGAGTTCTTC.

The chain carries TRBV19 and TRBJ1-5; 7 bases match TRBD1. The CDR3 runs 13 residues. The trim removed 5 bases at V and 4 bases at J, leaving 2 bases unmatched. Germline V gene sequence: CDR1 LNHDA, CDR2 SQIVND (reference sequence). The DNA of the CDR3 is TGTGCCAGTAGTCGGGACAGTAATCAGCCCCAGCATTTT. It encodes CASSRDSNQPQHF. Full variable domain (outside the CDR3, taken from reference TRBV19 and TRBJ1-5): DGGITQSPKYLFRKEGQNVTLSCEQNLNHDAMYWYRQDPGQGLRLIYYSQIVNDFQKGDIAEGYSVSREKKESFPLTVTSAQKNPTAFYLCASSRDSNQPQHFGDGTRLSIL.

This clone has a handful of counts. This chain joins TRBV13 and TRBJ1-6; 8 nucleotides line up with TRBD1. Unmatched junction bases numbered 6, after V lost 2 bases and J lost 9 bases. The CDR3 consists of 15 residues. Germline V CDR1 and CDR2: PRHDT, FYEKMQ (reference sequence). The CDR3 DNA is TGTGCCAGCAGCTTAAGGGGCAGGGGGCTTTCACCCCTCCACTTT. Protein: CASSLRGRGLSPLHF.

This CDR3 is CASSVGTGGGGNTIYF. The CDR3 nucleotides read TGTGCCAGCAGCGTAGGGACAGGGGGAGGTGGAAACACCATATATTTT. The V and J genes are TRBV9 and TRBJ1-3; 10 bases line up with TRBD1. The germline gives CDR1 SGDLS, CDR2 YYNGEE. J lost 3 bases, V lost 0 bases, and 3 bases had no gene match. This CDR3 comprises 16 residues.